Below, 19 T cell receptor beta chains from the same sample are listed, as sequenced in a study of regulatory T cells in long-lasting Graves disease. As for time point: persistent/refractory GD, antithyroid drugs over 5 years with positive TRAb. Generation of the TCR library employed RNA extracted from PBMCs. Arm-PCR of CDR3 regions with iRepertoire HTBI primers generated TCR beta libraries. In TCRdb, the multiplex PCR reads were re-called with MiXCR into one record per CDR3 protein. The sample includes 650,000 to 700,000 distinct CDR3 sequences, 25% to 35% seen only once; the top ten take 40% to 50%. The source material was peripheral blood mononuclear cells (PBMCs), sampled when the disease was refractory, from a patient treated with antithyroid drugs. The receptors here all came from a female donor with Graves disease.

The rearrangement links TRBV10-2 to TRBJ2-1, with 10 bases identical to TRBD2. Per germline, CDR1 WSHSY and CDR2 SAAADI. The CDR3 is 17 residues long. V shed 2 bases and J 3 bases; nucleotides not matched to a gene: 7. CDR3 protein: CASSEGERTSGYNEQFF. The CDR3 region has the DNA TGCGCCAGCAGTGAGGGGGAGCGGACTAGCGGCTACAATGAGCAGTTCTTC.

The chain links TRBV12-3 or TRBV12-4 to TRBJ2-4; 8 bases map to TRBD1. V was pared by 3 bases and J by 3 bases, with 7 bases of the junction left unmatched. The CDR3 is made up of 16 amino acids. The CDR3 loop is CASSFRTGTGKNIQYF. The CDR3, as DNA: TGTGCCAGCAGTTTTAGGACAGGGACCGGCAAAAACATTCAGTACTTC.

This clonotype showed up many times. This chain joins TRBV28 and TRBJ2-7, with a tentative D call TRBD1 (5 bases). Germline V gene sequence: CDR1 MDHEN, CDR2 SYDVKM. This CDR3 contains 14 residues. Trimming removed 6 bases from V and 2 bases from J, with 14 bases in between. The CDR3 protein is CASSPPQGPYEQYF. The CDR3 DNA sequence: TGTGCCAGCAGCCCTCCTCAGGGCCCCTACGAGCAGTACTTC.

The chain employs TRBV12-5 and TRBJ2-3, with 9 bases lining up with TRBD2. V lost 6 bases and J lost 4; bases outside the gene matches: 11. Looked up from germline, CDR1 is LGHNT and CDR2 is FRNRAP. This CDR3 region has 16 residues. In nucleotides, the CDR3 is TGTGCTAGTGGCCCACGGCGGGAGGGAGGAGCAGATACGCAGTATTTT. It encodes CASGPRREGGADTQYF.

In its sample, this clonotype was seen a few times. This chain links TRBV6-1 with TRBJ2-7; a possible D gene is TRBD2 (6 bases). V was clipped by 10 bases and J by 4 bases, with 23 bases between them. This CDR3 has 15 amino acids. Germline V lookup: CDR1 MNHNS, CDR2 SASEGT. As DNA, the CDR3 is TGTGCCACCGATCCACTAGCAGGAAGGACATACGAGCAGTACTTC. It specifies CATDPLAGRTYEQYF.

In its sample, this clonotype was seen a few times. The chain is built from TRBV5-6 and TRBJ1-2; TRBD1 might be the D (6 bases). V lost 0 bases, J lost 7 bases, and 13 bases lay in between. The CDR3 sequence is 14 residues long. Germline V CDR1 and CDR2: SGHDT, YYEEEE. The CDR3 sequence: CASSLAQGLGGYTF. CDR3 DNA: TGTGCCAGCAGCTTGGCACAGGGTCTTGGTGGCTACACCTTC.

This clonotype was counted ten times or more. This sequence joins TRBV25-1 and TRBJ1-1, with D possibly matching TRBD1 (5 bases). Trimming pared 6 bases from V and 5 bases from J, leaving 7 bases between. The CDR3 consists of 11 residues. CDR1 MGHDK and CDR2 SYGVNS come from the germline V gene. The CDR3 nucleotides read TGTGCCAGCAGCCGGACAACTGAAGCTTTCTTT. Its protein is CASSRTTEAFF.

J is TRBJ1-3 and V is TRBV29-1; no clear D. With 0 bases removed from V and 4 bases from J, the gap between germline ends came to 7 bases. Germline V gene sequence: CDR1 SQVTM, CDR2 ANQGSEA. The CDR3 extends over 13 amino acids. In nucleotides, the CDR3 is TGCAGCGTTGAAGATCCGGGGGGAAACACCATATATTTT. Protein: CSVEDPGGNTIYF.

This clonotype occurred a few times. The J gene is TRBJ1-4, the V gene TRBV29-1, with a possible D match to TRBD1 (5 bases). This CDR3 comprises 11 residues. Trimming left V 2 bases short and J 13 bases short, with 11 bases between. The V gene's germline CDR1 is SQVTM and CDR2 ANQGSEA. The CDR3, as DNA: TGCAGCGTTGAAAGGGGAGGGTTACTGTTTTTT. Its translation is CSVERGGLLFF.

This clonotype came up a few times. This chain links TRBV19 with TRBJ2-5; 11 bases are shared with TRBD2. The CDR3 length is 15 residues. V lost 5 bases to trimming and J lost 3 bases; unmatched junction nucleotides: 5. CDR1 and CDR2 (germline): LNHDA, SQIVND (reference sequence). CDR3 protein: CASSHSGREEETQYF. In nucleotides, the CDR3 is TGTGCCAGTAGTCATAGCGGGAGGGAGGAAGAGACCCAGTACTTC.

This clonotype was recorded a few times. The chain has TRBV19 and TRBJ1-1; perhaps TRBD1 as D (5 bases). The CDR3 sequence is 15 residues long. Germline CDR1 LNHDA, CDR2 SQIVND (reference sequence). The germline V and J ends were trimmed by 6 bases and 0 bases, with 14 bases remaining between them. The CDR3 DNA sequence: TGTGCCAGTAGAGAGTCCACAGGCATGAACACTGAAGCTTTCTTT. Encoded protein: CASRESTGMNTEAFF. Based on the CDR3 plus reference TRBV19 and TRBJ1-1, the full variable domain is DGGITQSPKYLFRKEGQNVTLSCEQNLNHDAMYWYRQDPGQGLRLIYYSQIVNDFQKGDIAEGYSVSREKKESFPLTVTSAQKNPTAFYLCASRESTGMNTEAFFGQGTRLTVV.

V gene TRBV28 combines with J gene TRBJ1-2; 8 bases align to TRBD1. This CDR3 is built from 17 residues. Losses at the gene ends were 4 bases for V and 0 bases for J; bases not matched to a gene: 10. CDR1 and CDR2 (germline): MDHEN, SYDVKM. The CDR3 nucleotides are TGTGCCAGCAGTTGGGGGACAGGCCTCATTACTAACTATGGCTACACCTTC. Protein: CASSWGTGLITNYGYTF.

In this sample, this clonotype turned up a few times. V and J are TRBV11-2 and TRBJ1-1; weak D call: TRBD1 (5 bases). Germline CDR1 and CDR2: SGHAT and FQNNGV. V gave up 5 bases and J gave up 6 bases, with 13 bases separating them. This CDR3 is 13 amino acids long. CDR3: CASSPGGGAEAFF. CDR3 DNA: TGTGCCAGCAGCCCGGGTGGGGGAGCTGAAGCTTTCTTT.

In its sample, this clonotype was seen a few times. The chain joins TRBV6-1 to TRBJ1-2; the D gene is possibly TRBD1 (6 bases). The germline V gene encodes CDR1 MNHNS and CDR2 SASEGT. The CDR3 totals 16 residues. V lost 7 bases and J lost 0, with 18 bases in between. CDR3 bases: TGTGCCAGCACTCGGGGGGGGGCAGCGGCTAACTATGGCTACACCTTC. Translated, it gives CASTRGGAAANYGYTF.

J is TRBJ1-2 and V is TRBV5-1; perhaps TRBD1 as D (5 bases). Germline CDR1 is SGHRS and CDR2 is YFSETQ. This CDR3 has 14 amino acids. V was cut by 4 bases and J by 8 bases, with 18 bases left in between. CDR3 bases: TGCGCCAGCAGCCCCGCGGGGCGACTATACGGCTACACCTTC. Translation gives CASSPAGRLYGYTF.

The V call is TRBV2, the J call TRBJ1-5; TRBD1 might be the D (5 bases). Trimming cost V 8 bases and J 3 bases, with 17 bases left between them. The CDR3 is made up of 15 amino acids. From germline, CDR1 is SNHLY and CDR2 FYNNEI. The chain's CDR3 is CASARGGTFNQPQHF. CDR3 nucleotide sequence: TGTGCCAGCGCCCGGGGGGGGACCTTCAATCAGCCCCAGCATTTT. The full variable domain, in which reference TRBV2 and TRBJ1-5 provide the parts outside the CDR3, is EPEVTQTPSHQVTQMGQEVILRCVPISNHLYFYWYRQILGQKVEFLVSFYNNEISEKSEIFDDQFSVERPDGSNFTLKIRSTKLEDSAMYFCASARGGTFNQPQHFGDGTRLSIL.

V gene TRBV6-1 combines with J gene TRBJ2-7; 7 positions match TRBD2. CDR3 size: 14 residues. Germline V gene sequence: CDR1 MNHNS, CDR2 SASEGT. V was clipped by 5 bases and J by 5 bases; unmatched bases: 9. CDR3 sequence (DNA): TGTGCCAGCAGTCCCTCGGCGGGAGTGAACGAGCAGTACTTC. It codes for CASSPSAGVNEQYF.

The chain employs TRBV12-3 or TRBV12-4 and TRBJ2-7, with D uncertain. The V end lost 4 bases, the J end lost 3 bases, and 22 bases lay between the germline ends. CDR3 length: 17 amino acids. Written as DNA, the CDR3 is TGTGCCAGCAGTTCACGACGGTCGCTAGTAGGTGGCTACGAGCAGTACTTC. Translation gives CASSSRRSLVGGYEQYF.

This clonotype came up many times. V usage is TRBV19 and J usage is TRBJ1-1; D remains unclear. Trimming pared 4 bases from V and 5 bases from J, leaving 11 bases between. The CDR3 is 13 residues long. Germline V gene lookup returns CDR1 LNHDA and CDR2 SQIVND (reference sequence). CDR3 sequence: CASSTQTVTEAFF. CDR3 DNA: TGTGCCAGTAGTACCCAGACGGTGACTGAAGCTTTCTTT.